This T cell receptor (beta chain) was sequenced during a study of T cells in Graves' hyperthyroidism and ophthalmopathy. Stable disease denoted Graves' hyperthyroidism without ophthalmopathy progression within 18 months. Hyperthyroidism was newly diagnosed in patients aged 18 to 65 (duration under 2 months). Using over 8.5 ml of fresh peripheral blood, PBMCs were prepared. TCR beta CDR3 region amplification was performed from RNA transcripts. First-round RT-PCR of the TCR CDR3 relied on the HTBI primer set. MiXCR was run by TCRdb on the multiplex PCR reads, yielding one entry per CDR3 protein. The profile covers a few hundred thousand distinct CDR3 sequences, with roughly 14% appearing a single time and about 7.7% taken by the ten largest. Broader study findings: Ophthalmopathy and stable hyperthyroidism were told apart by a 13 V-J model.

This clonotype came up many times. Its antigen is unidentified. Input material: blood. The TCR comes from a woman aged 18-35 years with Graves' hyperthyroidism.

The CDR3, as DNA: TGTGCCAGCTCACCACCGACTAGCGGGAGGGCCAGTGAGCAGTTCTTC. This translates into CASSPPTSGRASEQFF. The V gene is TRBV18, the J gene TRBJ2-1, with 14 bases matching TRBD2. V lost 0 bases and J lost 9; bases outside the gene matches: 4. The CDR3 has 16 amino acids. Germline CDR1 KGHSH, CDR2 LQKENI. The variable domain in full, with the rest retrieved from reference TRBV18 and TRBJ2-1, is NAGVMQNPRHLVRRRGQEARLRCSPMKGHSHVYWYRQLPEEGLKFMVYLQKENIIDESGMPKERFSAEFPKEGPSILRIQQVVRGDSAAYFCASSPPTSGRASEQFFGPGTRLTVL.